A selection of T cell receptor beta chains follows, all from one sample in a study of blood T cells in healthy people across ages. TCRdb itself ran the 5' RACE reads through MiXCR, one entry per CDR3 protein. The sample shows about 830,000 distinct CDR3 sequences, 62% of them seen only once. Material: blood. The receptors were gathered from a man between 25 and 39 years old in good health. Each CDR3 is given with its conserved first and last residue. A D gene is named only where the DNA matches it firmly. For some rows the clone size is stated as once, few or many, or as a class when expanded; others skip it.

>TRBV9|.|.|TRBJ2-7
TGTGCCAGCAGCGTCGCCGGGTTCGCGCACGAGCAGTACTTC
CASSVAGFAHEQYF
>TRBV12-3/TRBV12-4|.|.|TRBJ2-3
TGTGCCAGCAGCCACGGTCAGGGAGGAGATACGCAGTATTTT
CASSHGQGGDTQYF
>TRBV4-2|TRBD1|.|TRBJ1-1
TGTGCCAGCAGCCAAGGAAACAGGGGCATGAACACTGAAGCTTTCTTT
CASSQGNRGMNTEAFF
>TRBV29-1|TRBD1|.|TRBJ1-4
TGCAGCGTTGGGGGACAGGGAACTAATGAAAAACTGTTTTTT
CSVGGQGTNEKLFF
>TRBV29-1|TRBD2|.|TRBJ2-2
TGCAGCACTAGCGGGGGGCAAGGCACCGGGGAGCTGTTTTTT
CSTSGGQGTGELFF
>TRBV7-9|TRBD1|.|TRBJ1-4
TGTGCCAGCAGACCAACCGGGACAGCAACTAATGAAAAACTGTTTTTT
CASRPTGTATNEKLFF
>TRBV10-2|TRBD1|.|TRBJ2-2
TGCGCCAGCGTAGGGACAGCGAACACCGGGGAGCTGTTTTTT
CASVGTANTGELFF
>TRBV7-2|TRBD1|.|TRBJ1-2
TGTGCCAGCAGCGAGGACAGGGGGCAAGACTACACCTTC
CASSEDRGQDYTF
>TRBV6-5|.|.|TRBJ2-1
TGTGCCAGCAGTAGACAGAACCCCTCCTACAATGAGCAGTTCTTC
CASSRQNPSYNEQFF
>TRBV7-2|.|few|TRBJ2-3
TGTGCCAGCAGCTTAGTTACCAGCACAGATACGCAGTATTTT
CASSLVTSTDTQYF
>TRBV7-8|.|.|TRBJ2-7
TGTGCCAGCAGCTTCCGGCTCCCCGAGCAGTACTTC
CASSFRLPEQYF
>TRBV7-9|.|few|TRBJ2-7
TGTGCCAGCAGCTTAGGTCCTCGCGAGCAGTACTTC
CASSLGPREQYF
>TRBV6-5|TRBD2|.|TRBJ2-7
TGTGCCAGCAGTTACTCCCGGCGGGAGAGCTCCTACGAGCAGTACTTC
CASSYSRRESSYEQYF
>TRBV7-9|.|.|TRBJ2-7
TGTGCCAGCAGCTTTGGTCTCCTCTACGAGCAGTACTTC
CASSFGLLYEQYF
>TRBV19|.|once|TRBJ1-2
TGTGCCAGTACCCACCGGGGCAACTATGGCTACACCTTC
CASTHRGNYGYTF
>TRBV9|TRBD2|.|TRBJ2-7
TGTGCCAGCAGCGTAGGAAGGACTAGCGGGGCCGAGCAGTACTTC
CASSVGRTSGAEQYF
>TRBV20-1|TRBD2|.|TRBJ2-3
TGCAGTGCTCCGACCGTCCGGGGGGCAGATACGCAGTATTTT
CSAPTVRGADTQYF
>TRBV4-2|TRBD2|.|TRBJ2-1
TGTGCCAGCAGCCCCGCGGCTAGCGGGGGTCTGAGGAATGAGCAGTTCTTC
CASSPAASGGLRNEQFF
>TRBV12-3/TRBV12-4|.|.|TRBJ2-7
TGTGCCAGCAGTTTACGAAGTGGGAAGTACGAGCAGTACTTC
CASSLRSGKYEQYF
>TRBV7-9|TRBD2|.|TRBJ2-4
TGTGCCAGCAGCCCACTAGCGGGGGGCCCGGGGGACATTCAGTACTTC
CASSPLAGGPGDIQYF
>TRBV4-2|TRBD1|once|TRBJ1-3
TGTGCCAGCAGCCAAAGACAGGGGGCGGGAGGAAACACCATATATTTT
CASSQRQGAGGNTIYF
>TRBV10-3|TRBD1|few|TRBJ1-2
TGTGCCATCAGTTCAGGGGGCGGAGATGGCTACACCTTC
CAISSGGGDGYTF
>TRBV7-9|TRBD2|.|TRBJ2-3
TGTGCCAGCAGTTTTCGGGGGGGCATAGCAGATACGCAGTATTTT
CASSFRGGIADTQYF
>TRBV5-1|TRBD1|.|TRBJ1-2
TGCGCCAGCAGTGAAGGGGGCGGTCGGGGCTACACCTTC
CASSEGGGRGYTF
>TRBV27|TRBD2|once|TRBJ2-5
TGTGCCAGCAGTACCTCCCTAGCGGGGGGGCGTGAGACCCAGTACTTC
CASSTSLAGGRETQYF
>TRBV5-1|.|few|TRBJ2-7
TGCGCCAGCAGCCCTACTTCGTCCAGCTACGAGCAGTACTTC
CASSPTSSSYEQYF
>TRBV3-1|TRBD1|few|TRBJ1-6
TGTGCCAGCAGCCCGGGACAGGGGCTCTCACCCCTCCACTTT
CASSPGQGLSPLHF
>TRBV27|.|.|TRBJ1-5
TGTGCCAGCAGTTTACAGGGGCCCCCTAATCAGCCCCAGCATTTT
CASSLQGPPNQPQHF
>TRBV20-1|TRBD2|.|TRBJ2-7
TGCAGTGCTCATCGGGGGGGGATACCTCACGAGCAGTACTTC
CSAHRGGIPHEQYF
>TRBV13|.|.|TRBJ1-2
TGTGCCAGCAGCCTAGCGGGGGCGCCCGATAACTATGGCTACACCTTC
CASSLAGAPDNYGYTF
>TRBV11-2|.|.|TRBJ2-1
TGTGCCAGCAGCTTAGTGCAGGGGGGTAACAATGAGCAGTTCTTC
CASSLVQGGNNEQFF
>TRBV15|.|.|TRBJ2-1
TGTGCCACCAGCAGAGTCACAGGGATCTACAATGAGCAGTTCTTC
CATSRVTGIYNEQFF
>TRBV7-8|.|few|TRBJ2-7
TGTGCCGTAAACACCGGCGAGCAGTACTTC
CAVNTGEQYF
>TRBV11-2|.|.|TRBJ1-6
TGTGCCAGCAGCCTGTGGACAGTATATTCACCCCTCCACTTT
CASSLWTVYSPLHF
>TRBV13|.|.|TRBJ2-7
TGTGCCAGCAGCTTAGTATCGGACAGACAGTACGAGCAGTACTTC
CASSLVSDRQYEQYF
>TRBV3-1|TRBD1|once|TRBJ1-2
TGTGCCAGCAGCCTCACAGGGGGAACTAACTATGGCTACACCTTC
CASSLTGGTNYGYTF
>TRBV20-1|TRBD2|few|TRBJ2-5
TGCAGTGCTAGAGACCTAGCGGGGACTGGAGAGACCCAGTACTTC
CSARDLAGTGETQYF
>TRBV9|.|.|TRBJ2-3
TGTGCCAGCAGCGTACGCCCAGATTACTACCTAGATACGCAGTATTTT
CASSVRPDYYLDTQYF
>TRBV21-1|.|few|TRBJ2-5
TGTGCCAGCAGCTGGCGGACTAGCGGGAGAGAAGAGACCCAGTACTTC
CASSWRTSGREETQYF
>TRBV12-3/TRBV12-4|.|.|TRBJ1-2
TGTGCCAGCAGTTTTATAGGGGAGAACTATGGCTACACCTTC
CASSFIGENYGYTF
>TRBV2|.|.|TRBJ2-5
TGTGCCAGCACGGCGTCACAAGAGACCCAGTACTTC
CASTASQETQYF
>TRBV28|.|.|TRBJ1-2
TGTGCCAGCAGTTCCCGGGCGACACTTAGGGATGGCTACACCTTC
CASSSRATLRDGYTF
>TRBV28|.|.|TRBJ2-5
TGTGCCAGCAGTTTAGCCCACCGAACAGGGAGGGGAGAGACCCAGTACTTC
CASSLAHRTGRGETQYF
>TRBV5-1|.|.|TRBJ1-1
TGCGCCAGCAGCATACCTCCGGGGCCGGAAGCTTTCTTT
CASSIPPGPEAFF
>TRBV12-3/TRBV12-4|.|.|TRBJ1-2
TGTGCCAGCAAACAGTCGATCGGCTACACCTTC
CASKQSIGYTF